Each of the 29 T cell receptor beta chains below was sequenced from the same sample in a study of healthy donors' naive CD4 and CD8 T cells (dated by TCRdb to about 2015). TCRdb records 454 GS FLX Titanium as the sequencer. TCR libraries were built from roughly 520 ng of total RNA with a previously published linear amplification protocol. The public sequencing data were trimmed at Q25 with fastp and processed into clonotypes with MiXCR by TCRdb, which kept only in-frame beta chains. Duplicate CDR3 protein sequences are folded into a single record with the most common DNA and genes. This sample comprises around 180,000 distinct CDR3 sequences, about four fifths of them detected only once. The ten largest clones take up 2% to 2.5% of the sample. Sequences were obtained from naive CD4+ and CD8+ T cells sorted from blood, pooled from several donors. In light of the paper, this sample's cell subset or site label describes: FACS-sorted naive CD4+ (CD45RO-CD45RA+) and naive CD8+ (CD45RA+CD27bright) T cells. The receptors stem from a pool of human donors in good health; the sample pools cells from several healthy donors.

The rearrangement joins TRBV29-1 to TRBJ1-1; D gene unclear. The V end was cut by 4 bases, the J end by 4 bases, with 10 bases between. Germline V CDR1 and CDR2: SQVTM, ANQGSEA. CDR3 length equals 12 residues. Here the CDR3 DNA reads TGCAGCGTTGTAGGCAGCGGCACTGAAGCTTTCTTT. Residues: CSVVGSGTEAFF.

This clonotype appeared a few times. The chain joins TRBV5-6 to TRBJ1-1; D unresolved. The germline CDR1 and CDR2 sequences are SGHDT and YYEEEE. The CDR3 totals 14 residues. Trimming shortened V by 0 bases and J by 1 base, and 7 bases separated the two germline ends. CDR3 bases: TGTGCCAGCAGCTTGGCTGTCCCGAACACTGAAGCTTTCTTT. This encodes CASSLAVPNTEAFF. The full variable domain, with the rest looked up from reference TRBV5-6 and TRBJ1-1, is DAGVTQSPTHLIKTRGQQVTLRCSPKSGHDTVSWYQQALGQGPQFIFQYYEEEERQRGNFPDRFSGHQFPNYSSELNVNALLLGDSALYLCASSLAVPNTEAFFGQGTRLTVV.

V gene TRBV19 combines with J gene TRBJ2-2; D unclear. Germline values: CDR1 LNHDA, CDR2 SQIVND (reference sequence). Trimming took off 3 bases at V and 0 bases at J, with 11 bases between the two ends. The CDR3 runs 16 residues. The CDR3 sequence is CASSMRQRANTGELFF. The CDR3 DNA sequence: TGTGCCAGTAGTATGCGGCAAAGGGCGAACACCGGGGAGCTGTTTTTT.

This clonotype was recorded only once. Here the CDR3 DNA reads TGTGCCACCAGCAGGGAAGCAATCTATGGCTACACCTTC. Protein sequence: CATSREAIYGYTF. This chain links TRBV15 with TRBJ1-2; D not resolved. Germline V CDR1 and CDR2: LNHNV, YYDKDF (reference sequence). The CDR3 has 13 amino acids. V shed 3 bases and J shed 4 bases, with 9 bases lying between them.

The rearrangement joins TRBV5-1 to TRBJ2-1; 11 bases align to TRBD2. Per germline, CDR1 SGHRS and CDR2 YFSETQ. This CDR3 comprises 16 residues. The V gene end was trimmed by 2 bases and the J gene end by 2 bases; junction bases not matched to a gene: 3. CDR3 sequence reads: CASSFGLAGTYNEQFF. DNA of the CDR3: TGCGCCAGCAGCTTCGGACTAGCGGGCACCTACAATGAGCAGTTCTTC.

The genes are TRBV5-5 and TRBJ1-5; no reliable D call. CDR3 length equals 14 residues. Germline CDR1 is SGHKS and CDR2 is YYEKEE (reference sequence). The V end lost 0 bases, the J end lost 0 bases, and 4 bases lay between the germline ends. The CDR3 spells CASSLDPSNQPQHF. CDR3 nucleotides: TGTGCCAGCAGCTTGGACCCTAGCAATCAGCCCCAGCATTTT.

In its sample, this clonotype was seen a few times. The chain is built from TRBV29-1 and TRBJ2-7, with D possibly TRBD1 on 6 matching bases. The V end lost 4 bases, the J end lost 3 bases, and 10 bases lay between the germline ends. This CDR3 has 12 amino acids. Germline V gene sequence: CDR1 SQVTM, CDR2 ANQGSEA. The CDR3 DNA is TGCAGCGTTGCCGACAGGATCTACGAGCAGTACTTC. Encoded protein: CSVADRIYEQYF.

The rearrangement uses TRBV6-5 and TRBJ2-7, with a weak D call TRBD2 (6 bases). Looked up from germline, CDR1 is MNHEY and CDR2 is SVGAGI. This CDR3 region has 14 residues. V gave up 8 bases and J gave up 2 bases, with 16 bases separating them. CDR3 sequence reads: CASRLSGGTYEQYF. The CDR3 region has the DNA TGTGCCAGCCGACTCTCAGGCGGGACCTACGAGCAGTACTTC.

V and J are TRBV29-1 and TRBJ1-1, with D uncertain. The ends were cut back, 5 bases at V and 0 bases at J, with 7 bases in the middle. Looked up from germline, CDR1 is SQVTM and CDR2 is ANQGSEA. CDR3 length: 12 amino acids. CDR3 bases: TGCAGCGTTCAGAGGTTGAACACTGAAGCTTTCTTT. Translating gives CSVQRLNTEAFF.

This clonotype showed up just once. V and J are TRBV20-1 and TRBJ2-3; 9 nucleotides match TRBD1. The CDR3 is made up of 18 amino acids. V was clipped by 4 bases and J by 2 bases; unmatched bases: 16. Germline-derived CDR1 and CDR2 are DFQATT and SNEGSKA (reference sequence). The CDR3 reads CSANRMTPQGAFTDTQYF. CDR3 nucleotides: TGCAGTGCTAACCGAATGACTCCACAGGGGGCTTTCACAGATACGCAGTATTTT.

The chain joins TRBV29-1 to TRBJ1-2, with D tentatively TRBD1 (6 bases). The CDR3 has 14 amino acids. From germline, CDR1 is SQVTM and CDR2 ANQGSEA. Trimming left V 8 bases short and J 3 bases short, with 19 bases between. CDR3 loop: CSIIQTGPHYGYTF. CDR3 DNA: TGCAGCATCATCCAGACAGGACCTCACTATGGCTACACCTTC. The full variable domain, with the rest looked up from reference TRBV29-1 and TRBJ1-2, is SAVISQKPSRDICQRGTSLTIQCQVDSQVTMMFWYRQQPGQSLTLIATANQGSEATYESGFVIDKFPISRPNLTFSTLTVSNMSPEDSSIYLCSIIQTGPHYGYTFGSGTRLTVV.

The rearrangement joins TRBV11-3 to TRBJ1-5, with D unclear. This CDR3 has 15 amino acids. V was cut by 3 bases and J by 3 bases, with 12 bases left in between. CDR1 is SGHNT, CDR2 YENEEA, per germline. CDR3 amino acids: CASSFRNRVNQPQHF. CDR3 in DNA: TGTGCCAGCAGCTTTAGAAATAGGGTCAATCAGCCCCAGCATTTT.

As to this clonotype: At one boundary the junction diverges from the germline segment, which might be a read error. The chain has TRBV6-5 and TRBJ1-2; weak D call: TRBD1 (6 bases). Germline assignment: CDR1 MNHEY and CDR2 SVGAGI. There are 16 residues in the CDR3. The CDR3 DNA follows: TGCGCCAGCAGTTACCTTTCGACAGGTTTGAACTATGGCTACACCTTC. Translated, it gives CASSYLSTGLNYGYTF.

The V gene is TRBV2, the J gene TRBJ2-7; 10 bases are shared with TRBD1. V was clipped by 5 bases and J by 2 bases; unmatched bases: 3. The CDR3 is made up of 14 amino acids. Germline V gene sequence: CDR1 SNHLY, CDR2 FYNNEI. CDR3 coding DNA: TGTGCCAGCAGTCTAGGGACAGGGGCCTACGAGCAGTACTTC. It yields the protein CASSLGTGAYEQYF. The full variable domain, completed using reference TRBV2 and TRBJ2-7, is EPEVTQTPSHQVTQMGQEVILRCVPISNHLYFYWYRQILGQKVEFLVSFYNNEISEKSEIFDDQFSVERPDGSNFTLKIRSTKLEDSAMYFCASSLGTGAYEQYFGPGTRLTVT.

CDR3 in amino acids: CASSYTKYQETQYF. In DNA, the CDR3 is TGTGCCAGCAGTTACACAAAGTACCAAGAGACCCAGTACTTC. This chain connects TRBV6-5 to TRBJ2-5; D gene ambiguous. V was cut by 2 bases and J by 0 bases, with 7 bases left in between. Germline V lookup: CDR1 MNHEY, CDR2 SVGAGI. CDR3 length: 14 amino acids.

The chain combines TRBV29-1 with TRBJ1-1; D gene uncertain. In germline, CDR1 is SQVTM, CDR2 ANQGSEA. V was trimmed by 3 bases and J by 1 base, leaving 6 bases between them. The CDR3 spans 12 residues. CDR3 nucleotide sequence: TGCAGCGTTGAGTGGAGGAACACTGAAGCTTTCTTT. It codes for CSVEWRNTEAFF.

V gene TRBV4-2 combines with J gene TRBJ1-1, with 7 bases lining up with TRBD1. V shed 0 bases, J shed 1 base, and the junction held 5 bases outside the gene matches. Germline V gene data show CDR1 as LGHNA and CDR2 as YNFKEQ. This CDR3 has 16 residues. Here the CDR3 DNA reads TGTGCCAGCAGCCAAGAGCATCCAGGGGGGAACACTGAAGCTTTCTTT. Protein product: CASSQEHPGGNTEAFF.

This rearrangement joins TRBV12-3 or TRBV12-4 to TRBJ1-1; D ambiguous. This CDR3 comprises 13 residues. The V gene lost 2 bases and the J gene lost 4 bases, with 8 bases spanning the gap. The DNA for the CDR3 is TGTGCCAGCAGTTTAACAGACGGCACTGAAGCTTTCTTT. Translating it yields CASSLTDGTEAFF.

This clonotype occurred a few times. The V and J genes are TRBV19 and TRBJ1-1; D uncertain. The V end lost 2 bases, the J end lost 1 base, and 5 bases lay between the germline ends. Germline CDR1 is LNHDA and CDR2 is SQIVND (reference sequence). The CDR3 covers 13 residues. The DNA of the CDR3 is TGTGCCAGTAGTATATCAGAGAACACTGAAGCTTTCTTT. This translates into CASSISENTEAFF.

This clonotype appeared a single time. The chain has TRBV15 and TRBJ2-7, with 10 positions matching TRBD1. J was trimmed by 0 bases and V by 1 base; bases with no gene match: 3. The CDR3 has 16 residues. Germline CDR1 is LNHNV and CDR2 is YYDKDF (reference sequence). The CDR3 is CATSRGDRGLSYEQYF. The CDR3 DNA reads TGTGCCACCAGCAGAGGGGACAGGGGCCTCTCCTACGAGCAGTACTTC.

This clonotype was observed once. The rearrangement uses TRBV7-9 and TRBJ1-2; tentatively, D is TRBD1 (6 bases). The CDR3 sequence is 13 residues long. V was trimmed by 5 bases and J by 5 bases, leaving 12 bases between them. Germline V gives CDR1 SEHNR, CDR2 FQNEAQ (reference sequence). CDR3: CASSLGQLYGYTF. Written as DNA, the CDR3 is TGTGCCAGCAGCCTCGGACAGTTGTATGGCTACACCTTC. Using reference TRBV7-9 and TRBJ1-2 for the parts outside the CDR3, the full variable domain is DTGVSQNPRHKITKRGQNVTFRCDPISEHNRLYWYRQTLGQGPEFLTYFQNEAQLEKSRLLSDRFSAERPKGSFSTLEIQRTEQGDSAMYLCASSLGQLYGYTFGSGTRLTVV.

CDR3 region: CSVETGDGYTF. CDR3 bases: TGCAGCGTTGAAACAGGGGATGGCTACACCTTC. The genes are TRBV29-1 and TRBJ1-2, with 7 bases aligning to TRBD1. Germline assignment: CDR1 SQVTM and CDR2 ANQGSEA. J lost 6 bases, V lost 2 bases, and 0 bases had no gene match. This CDR3 comprises 11 residues.

The rearrangement links TRBV29-1 to TRBJ2-1; the D gene is possibly TRBD1 (6 bases). Trimming stripped 4 bases from V and 8 bases from J, with 12 bases between. The CDR3 loop spans 12 amino acids. Germline V gives CDR1 SQVTM, CDR2 ANQGSEA. The CDR3 bases are TGCAGCGTTGTCCAGGGGTTGGATGAGCAGTTCTTC. It codes for CSVVQGLDEQFF.

This chain joins TRBV10-1 and TRBJ2-1; D possibly corresponds to TRBD1 (6 bases). The germline V and J ends were trimmed by 9 bases and 3 bases, with 9 bases remaining between them. CDR3 length equals 12 residues. Germline V gives CDR1 WNHNN, CDR2 SYGVQD (reference sequence). For the CDR3, the DNA is TGCGCCAGTGGGGACAACTACAATGAGCAGTTCTTC. Protein product: CASGDNYNEQFF.

This chain joins TRBV11-2 and TRBJ2-1; D might be TRBD1 (5 bases). The CDR3 runs to 11 residues. Trimming pared 6 bases from V and 9 bases from J, leaving 9 bases between. Germline CDR1 reads SGHAT; CDR2 reads FQNNGV. For the CDR3, the DNA is TGTGCCAGCAGTCCTAGGGGTGAGCAGTTCTTC. Encoded protein: CASSPRGEQFF.

The V call is TRBV29-1, the J call TRBJ2-7; D uncertain. Trimming took off 6 bases at V and 3 bases at J, with 12 bases between the two ends. Germline CDR1 SQVTM, CDR2 ANQGSEA. CDR3 length equals 12 residues. CDR3 protein: CSVAVDHYEQYF. The CDR3 region has the DNA TGCAGCGTGGCAGTGGACCACTACGAGCAGTACTTC.

The chain joins TRBV11-2 to TRBJ2-3, with 7 bases aligning to TRBD1. V lost 5 bases, J lost 6 bases, and 8 bases stayed unmatched. The CDR3 runs 14 residues. The germline CDR1 and CDR2 sequences are SGHAT and FQNNGV. CDR3 sequence reads: CASSLQGEDDTQYF. The CDR3 DNA reads TGTGCCAGCAGCCTGCAGGGGGAAGATGATACGCAGTATTTT.

The genes are TRBV28 and TRBJ2-3; D gene ambiguous. The CDR3 is 13 residues long. V shed 1 base and J shed 7 bases, with 9 bases lying between them. Germline V lookup: CDR1 MDHEN, CDR2 SYDVKM. DNA of the CDR3: TGTGCCAGCAGTTTATCCGACACGAATACGCAGTATTTT. Translation: CASSLSDTNTQYF.

The chain carries TRBV12-3 or TRBV12-4 and TRBJ1-2; D may be TRBD1 (6 bases). V gave up 4 bases and J gave up 6 bases, with 15 bases separating them. The CDR3 contains 14 residues. The CDR3 DNA is TGTGCCAGCAGTTACCTGAGGGGGGCGGATGGCTACACCTTC. Translated: CASSYLRGADGYTF.